One and the same sample provided the 32 T cell receptor beta chains below, sequenced in a study of CD8+CD57+ T cells in acquired aplastic anemia. The template used for profiling TCR beta VDJ and CDR3 was genomic DNA. TCRdb fed the reads into MiXCR, producing one record per CDR3 protein. Among 250,000 to 350,000 distinct CDR3 sequences listed, approximately 60% were seen once. An expansion of CD8+CD57+ cells by flow cytometry had been shown in patients chosen for sequencing. Sequencing used sorted CD4+, CD8+, or CD8+CD57+ T cells (not recorded which) from PBMCs. These receptors were obtained from a human donor with aplastic anemia.

The rearrangement joins TRBV10-1 to TRBJ2-1; 7 bases are a match to TRBD2. With V trimmed by 8 bases and J by 3 bases, 10 bases remained unmatched. Germline V CDR1 and CDR2: WNHNN, SYGVQD (reference sequence). The CDR3 extends over 15 amino acids. The DNA of the CDR3 is TGCGCCAGCTTTACCGGGACTACTTGCTACAATGAGCAGTTCTTC. Translated, it gives CASFTGTTCYNEQFF.

This clonotype has a count of ten or more. The gene calls are TRBV7-9 and TRBJ1-2; D uncertain. This CDR3 has 12 amino acids. The V gene lost 1 base and the J gene lost 4 bases, with 4 bases spanning the gap. CDR1 and CDR2 (germline): SEHNR, FQNEAQ (reference sequence). Here the CDR3 reads CASSLDTYGYTF. As DNA, the CDR3 is TGTGCCAGCAGCTTAGACACCTATGGCTACACCTTC.

This clonotype was picked up many times. This chain connects TRBV20-1 to TRBJ1-3; D is ambiguous. V shed 3 bases and J shed 4 bases, with 4 bases lying between them. CDR3 size: 11 residues. CDR1 DFQATT and CDR2 SNEGSKA come from the germline V gene (reference sequence). CDR3 bases: TGCAGTGCTAGCAACGGAAACACCATATATTTT. Its protein is CSASNGNTIYF.

This chain uses TRBV6-6 with TRBJ1-1; 10 nucleotides agree with TRBD1. Germline loops: CDR1 MNHNY, CDR2 SVGAGI (reference sequence). Trimming cost V 4 bases and J 0 bases; bases outside gene matches: 5. The CDR3 runs to 16 residues. The CDR3 spells CASSFGTGELNTEAFF. The CDR3 DNA is TGTGCCAGCAGTTTTGGGACAGGGGAACTGAACACTGAAGCTTTCTTT.

The chain combines TRBV7-2 with TRBJ2-3, with D possibly matching TRBD1 (6 bases). The CDR3 runs to 14 residues. CDR1 and CDR2 from the germline V gene are SGHTA and FQGNSA. V was trimmed by 4 bases and J by 4 bases, leaving 12 bases between them. The DNA for the CDR3 is TGTGCCAGCAGCTCAGGGGCCGGCGCAGATACGCAGTATTTT. Encoded protein: CASSSGAGADTQYF.

Only a few counts were recorded for this clonotype. V and J are TRBV9 and TRBJ1-4; TRBD1 is a possible D gene (6 bases). V was shortened by 4 bases and J by 0 bases, with 10 bases between the two germline ends. Germline CDR1 reads SGDLS; CDR2 reads YYNGEE. The CDR3 extends over 15 amino acids. CDR3 sequence reads: CASSSQGSTNEKLFF. CDR3 sequence (DNA): TGTGCCAGCAGCTCTCAGGGGTCAACTAATGAAAAACTGTTTTTT.

This chain connects TRBV6-5 to TRBJ2-1; TRBD2 might be the D (6 bases). The CDR3 loop spans 17 amino acids. Germline values: CDR1 MNHEY, CDR2 SVGAGI. Trimming took 5 bases from V and 6 from J, leaving 23 bases between them. CDR3 DNA sequence: TGTGCCAGCAGTGGATCCGGGAGCAGAACCCCCGTCAATGAGCAGTTCTTC. Translation gives CASSGSGSRTPVNEQFF.

This clonotype has a count of ten or more. J is TRBJ1-2 and V is TRBV5-5; possibly TRBD1 for D (6 bases). Trimming pared 4 bases from V and 7 bases from J, leaving 14 bases between. Germline V gene data show CDR1 as SGHKS and CDR2 as YYEKEE (reference sequence). The CDR3 contains 13 residues. CDR3 sequence reads: CASSTDSYLGYTF. DNA for the CDR3: TGTGCCAGCAGCACGGACAGTTACCTTGGCTACACCTTC. The whole variable domain, filled in from reference TRBV5-5 and TRBJ1-2, reads DAGVTQSPTHLIKTRGQQVTLRCSPISGHKSVSWYQQVLGQGPQFIFQYYEKEERGRGNFPDRFSARQFPNYSSELNVNALLLGDSALYLCASSTDSYLGYTFGSGTRLTVV.

This chain joins TRBV7-3 and TRBJ2-3; 8 nucleotides align to TRBD2. CDR1 SGHTA and CDR2 FQGTGA come from the germline V gene. V trimming: 1 base; J trimming: 11 bases; junction bases outside the gene matches: 14. This CDR3 contains 16 residues. The CDR3 is CASSLNSGGPHNEQYF. The CDR3 DNA follows: TGTGCCAGCAGCTTAAACTCGGGAGGGCCTCACAATGAGCAGTATTTT.

The chain uses TRBV20-1 and TRBJ2-5; 14 nucleotides line up with TRBD2. The V and J ends lost 5 bases and 7 bases, in that order; junction bases with no gene match: 15. Germline V lookup: CDR1 DFQATT, CDR2 SNEGSKA (reference sequence). The CDR3 contains 17 residues. The CDR3 sequence: CSASMTSGGANPGTQYF. The CDR3 DNA sequence: TGCAGTGCTTCCATGACTAGCGGGGGGGCGAATCCTGGGACCCAGTACTTC.

A remark on this clonotype: A much bigger clone sits one base away, suggesting this may be a read error. The chain recombines TRBV7-2 with TRBJ1-4; a possible D gene is TRBD1 (5 bases). Trimming removed 4 bases at V and 0 bases at J, with 9 bases between. From germline, CDR1 is SGHTA and CDR2 FQGNSA. The CDR3 has 15 residues. In DNA, the CDR3 is TGTGCCAGCAGCTCCGGGACGGCAACTAATGAAAAACTGTTTTTT. This gives the protein CASSSGTATNEKLFF.

This chain joins TRBV29-1 and TRBJ1-3; TRBD1 might be the D (6 bases). Trimming shortened V by 7 bases and J by 5 bases, and 15 bases separated the two germline ends. Germline-derived CDR1 and CDR2 are SQVTM and ANQGSEA. This CDR3 has 13 amino acids. The CDR3 DNA is TGCAGCGGGATAGACAGGACGCGAAACACCATATATTTT. Encoded protein: CSGIDRTRNTIYF. Based on the CDR3 plus reference TRBV29-1 and TRBJ1-3, the full variable domain is SAVISQKPSRDICQRGTSLTIQCQVDSQVTMMFWYRQQPGQSLTLIATANQGSEATYESGFVIDKFPISRPNLTFSTLTVSNMSPEDSSIYLCSGIDRTRNTIYFGEGSWLTVV.

This clonotype has a count of ten or more. The rearrangement joins TRBV3-1 to TRBJ1-2; D ambiguous. The germline gives CDR1 LGHDT, CDR2 YNNKEL (reference sequence). The CDR3 runs 14 residues. Trimming stripped 0 bases from V and 1 base from J, with 6 bases between. CDR3 loop: CASSQEGLNYGYTF. CDR3 DNA sequence: TGTGCCAGCAGCCAAGAAGGTCTTAACTATGGCTACACCTTC.

The V call is TRBV7-2, the J call TRBJ1-4; D is undetermined. The V gene lost 1 base and the J gene lost 8 bases, with 8 bases spanning the gap. The CDR3 contains 13 residues. The germline V gene has CDR1 SGHTA and CDR2 FQGNSA. CDR3: CASSLDLGEKLFF. DNA for the CDR3: TGTGCCAGCAGCTTAGACCTTGGCGAAAAACTGTTTTTT.

In its sample, this clonotype was seen many times. The chain joins TRBV4-1 to TRBJ2-7; the D is unclear. Germline V lookup: CDR1 MGHRA, CDR2 YSYEKL. V was cut by 2 bases and J by 7 bases, with 12 bases left in between. The CDR3 runs 13 residues. The CDR3 spells CASSQSLSGEQYF. CDR3 sequence (DNA): TGCGCCAGCAGCCAAAGCCTGTCCGGGGAGCAGTACTTC.

This clonotype has ten or more counts. This sequence joins TRBV6-4 and TRBJ2-3; 9 bases fit TRBD2. Trimming took 1 base from V and 5 from J; bases not matched to a gene: 4. This CDR3 contains 15 residues. In germline, CDR1 is MRHNA, CDR2 SNTAGT. CDR3 nucleotides: TGTGCCAGCAGTGACTTAAGCGGGGGGAAAGATACGCAGTATTTT. Amino acid sequence: CASSDLSGGKDTQYF.

This clonotype was counted many times. The genes are TRBV5-1 and TRBJ2-2, with unresolved D. V was cut by 2 bases and J by 3 bases, with 2 bases left in between. The germline V gene has CDR1 SGHRS and CDR2 YFSETQ. CDR3 size: 12 residues. CDR3 protein: CASSFYTGELFF. CDR3 DNA: TGCGCCAGCAGCTTTTACACCGGGGAGCTGTTTTTT.

This clonotype was detected only a few times. The chain recombines TRBV7-3 with TRBJ2-1; D may be TRBD2 (7 bases). The CDR3 loop spans 14 amino acids. Trimming pared 4 bases from V and 6 bases from J, leaving 13 bases between. Germline loops: CDR1 SGHTA, CDR2 FQGTGA. The CDR3 sequence is CASSSSGGLNEQFF. In DNA, the CDR3 is TGTGCCAGCAGCTCCTCGGGGGGCCTCAATGAGCAGTTCTTC.

This clonotype was recorded many times. This chain connects TRBV12-3 or TRBV12-4 to TRBJ2-3; 7 bases line up with TRBD2. The V gene end was trimmed by 3 bases and the J gene end by 2 bases; junction bases not matched to a gene: 11. The CDR3 has 17 residues. CDR3 in amino acids: CASSLFRGRGTTDTQYF. The DNA of the CDR3 is TGTGCCAGCAGTTTGTTTCGGGGGAGGGGAACCACAGATACGCAGTATTTT.

CDR3 in DNA: TGTGCCAGCGCTTTGGTAGGGACTGAAGCTTTCTTT. Amino acid sequence: CASALVGTEAFF. The chain combines TRBV7-9 with TRBJ1-1; D unresolved. Germline loops: CDR1 SEHNR, CDR2 FQNEAQ (reference sequence). V lost 8 bases to trimming and J lost 5 bases, with 12 bases between them. The CDR3 runs to 12 residues.

At least ten counts were recorded for this clonotype. V gene TRBV7-9 combines with J gene TRBJ2-7; D may match TRBD1 or TRBD2 (5 bases each). CDR1 is SEHNR and CDR2 is FQNEAQ in the germline V gene (reference sequence). The V end lost 1 base, the J end lost 4 bases, and 14 bases lay between the germline ends. The length of the CDR3 is 15 residues. The CDR3 sequence: CASSLGLAGTYEQYF. CDR3 coding DNA: TGTGCCAGCAGCTTAGGGCTGGCAGGGACGTACGAGCAGTACTTC.

At least ten counts were recorded for this clonotype. The chain links TRBV2 to TRBJ1-3; D is uncertain. The germline V and J ends were trimmed by 6 bases and 2 bases, with 5 bases remaining between them. CDR1 and CDR2 from the germline V gene are SNHLY and FYNNEI. The CDR3 covers 12 residues. The CDR3 reads CASRTTGNTIYF. CDR3 nucleotide sequence: TGTGCCAGCAGGACTACTGGAAACACCATATATTTT.

The table lists this clonotype with many counts. The chain employs TRBV3-1 and TRBJ2-5; D perhaps matches TRBD2 (7 bases). The V gene lost 4 bases and the J gene lost 5 bases, with 17 bases spanning the gap. This CDR3 has 15 residues. Per germline, CDR1 LGHDT and CDR2 YNNKEL (reference sequence). CDR3 in amino acids: CASSLLGGARETQYF. The CDR3 bases are TGTGCCAGCAGCCTCCTAGGGGGGGCAAGGGAGACCCAGTACTTC.

This chain connects TRBV27 to TRBJ2-7; 10 nucleotides line up with TRBD1. The CDR3 spans 14 residues. Losses at the gene ends were 3 bases for V and 4 bases for J; bases not matched to a gene: 3. Germline CDR1 is MNHEY and CDR2 is SMNVEV (reference sequence). The CDR3 bases are TGTGCCAGCAGTTTCCTGGGACAGGGGTACGAGCAGTACTTC. It yields the protein CASSFLGQGYEQYF.

This rearrangement joins TRBV5-6 to TRBJ2-4, with 8 bases matching TRBD1. The V gene's germline CDR1 is SGHDT and CDR2 YYEEEE. This CDR3 is built from 17 residues. V lost 0 bases to trimming and J lost 9 bases; unmatched junction nucleotides: 14. The CDR3 DNA reads TGTGCCAGCAGCTTGGTTTCGGACAGGGCGGCCAAAGGCATTCAGTACTTC. This codes for CASSLVSDRAAKGIQYF. Together with reference TRBV5-6 and TRBJ2-4, the CDR3 gives the full variable domain: DAGVTQSPTHLIKTRGQQVTLRCSPKSGHDTVSWYQQALGQGPQFIFQYYEEEERQRGNFPDRFSGHQFPNYSSELNVNALLLGDSALYLCASSLVSDRAAKGIQYFGAGTRLSVL.

This clonotype has just a few counts. This rearrangement joins TRBV5-1 to TRBJ2-7; perhaps TRBD1 as D (6 bases). Germline lookup yields CDR1 SGHRS and CDR2 YFSETQ. V was trimmed by 4 bases and J by 0 bases, leaving 11 bases between them. CDR3 size: 14 residues. The DNA for the CDR3 is TGCGCCAGCAGCCCACAGGGACCCTCCTACGAGCAGTACTTC. Encoded protein: CASSPQGPSYEQYF.

The chain couples TRBV6-5 to TRBJ1-1, with TRBD1 as a possible D gene (5 bases). The V and J ends lost 2 bases and 5 bases respectively, with 9 bases between them. From germline, CDR1 is MNHEY and CDR2 SVGAGI. This CDR3 has 13 residues. The CDR3: CASSYERGTEAFF. The CDR3 coding sequence is TGTGCCAGCAGTTACGAGCGGGGGACTGAAGCTTTCTTT.

In its sample, this clonotype was seen many times. The chain is built from TRBV6-5 and TRBJ2-2; D perhaps matches TRBD1 (5 bases). Germline V CDR1 and CDR2: MNHEY, SVGAGI. V lost 3 bases and J 2 bases, leaving 7 bases between the germline ends. The CDR3 loop spans 14 amino acids. The CDR3 DNA reads TGTGCCAGCAGTTATCAGGGTAACACCGGGGAGCTGTTTTTT. Translation gives CASSYQGNTGELFF.

This clonotype was observed once. J is TRBJ1-5 and V is TRBV19; TRBD1 matches at 8 bases. The V segment lost 5 bases and the J segment 5 bases; nucleotides outside the gene matches: 11. CDR1 and CDR2 from the germline V gene are LNHDA and SQIVND (reference sequence). The CDR3 runs 16 residues. The CDR3 bases are TGTGCCAGTAGTCGAGAGGACAGGGAAATCTATCAGCCCCAGCATTTT. Translating it yields CASSREDREIYQPQHF.

CDR3 region: CASSFAGTGGSYEQYF. The CDR3 DNA follows: TGTGCCAGCAGCTTCGCGGGGACAGGAGGTTCCTACGAGCAGTACTTC. The chain uses TRBV5-6 and TRBJ2-7; TRBD1 aligns across 8 bases. The CDR3 is 16 residues long. Germline loops: CDR1 SGHDT, CDR2 YYEEEE. J gave up 1 base and V 2 bases, and 8 bases lay outside the gene matches.

This sequence joins TRBV12-3 or TRBV12-4 and TRBJ1-1; possibly TRBD1 for D (5 bases). The CDR3 runs to 14 residues. V lost 8 bases and J 2 bases, leaving 15 bases between the germline ends. The CDR3 loop is CASGTTGRNTEAFF. In DNA, the CDR3 is TGTGCCAGCGGGACCACAGGACGTAACACTGAAGCTTTCTTT.

This clonotype was seen ten or more times. The chain employs TRBV2 and TRBJ1-2; no definite D call. This CDR3 spans 12 amino acids. Trimming shortened V by 2 bases and J by 7 bases, and 8 bases separated the two germline ends. Germline V gives CDR1 SNHLY, CDR2 FYNNEI. In DNA form, the CDR3 reads TGTGCCAGCAGTGAATATGTTAGTGGCTACACCTTC. Amino acids: CASSEYVSGYTF.